These 25 T cell receptor beta chains were all obtained from the same sample, sequenced in a study of T cell responses to AZD1222 COVID-19 vaccine. This table comes from immunoSEQ multiplex PCR, and its TCRdb copy is limited to in-frame clones, with some not included. The repertoire holds some 150,000 clones, with approximately 89% as singletons. This sample comprised peripheral blood, obtained on day 0 of AZD1222 vaccination. These receptors were taken from an adult in good health.

The gene calls are TRBV24-1 and TRBJ2-5; TRBD2 aligns across 8 bases. The CDR3 length is 16 residues. V lost 9 bases to trimming and J lost 4 bases; unmatched junction nucleotides: 15. The germline V gene has CDR1 KGHDR and CDR2 SFDVKD. The CDR3 DNA is TGTGCCACCCCATTAGCGGGGATAAAGCCCGGAGAGACCCAGTACTTC. Its protein is CATPLAGIKPGETQYF.

The chain links TRBV27 to TRBJ2-2; 9 bases align to TRBD2. The CDR3 spans 16 residues. V dropped 2 bases and J dropped 2; count of bases not matched to a gene: 3. CDR1 and CDR2 from the germline V gene are MNHEY and SMNVEV (reference sequence). In DNA, the CDR3 is TGTGCCAGCAGTTTACTAGCGGGATTTAACACCGGGGAGCTGTTTTTT. It is translated as CASSLLAGFNTGELFF.

The rearrangement joins TRBV19 to TRBJ2-1; D remains unclear. Trimming shortened V by 3 bases and J by 8 bases, and 14 bases separated the two germline ends. The CDR3 extends over 14 amino acids. CDR1 is LNHDA, CDR2 SQIVND, per germline (reference sequence). The CDR3 spells CASSIPTVTYEQFF. The CDR3 coding sequence is TGTGCCAGTAGTATCCCGACTGTGACCTATGAGCAGTTCTTC.

The chain recombines TRBV2 with TRBJ1-2, with D unclear. Trimming took off 4 bases at V and 4 bases at J, with 7 bases between the two ends. Germline-derived CDR1 and CDR2 are SNHLY and FYNNEI. The CDR3 runs to 12 residues. The CDR3 DNA sequence: TGTGCCAGCAGTGGTGGCAGCTATGGCTACACCTTC. Translating gives CASSGGSYGYTF.

The chain has TRBV29-1 and TRBJ1-4; no clear D. Germline V lookup: CDR1 SQVTM, CDR2 ANQGSEA. This CDR3 contains 15 residues. The ends were cut back, 4 bases at V and 7 bases at J, with 19 bases in the middle. CDR3 loop: CSVVELGTVGEKLFF. The CDR3 region has the DNA TGCAGCGTTGTAGAGTTAGGCACCGTGGGTGAAAAACTGTTTTTT.

This chain links TRBV5-1 with TRBJ2-1; no reliable D call. The CDR3 is made up of 12 amino acids. Germline V gene sequence: CDR1 SGHRS, CDR2 YFSETQ. V was trimmed by 7 bases and J by 0 bases, leaving 5 bases between them. CDR3 sequence reads: CASLGSYNEQFF. As DNA, the CDR3 is TGCGCCAGCCTTGGCTCCTACAATGAGCAGTTCTTC.

The CDR3 region is CASSYFTGQAPSGANVLTF. The CDR3 nucleotides read TGTGCCAGCAGTTACTTTACTGGACAAGCACCCTCTGGGGCCAACGTCCTGACTTTC. The rearrangement links TRBV6-2 or TRBV6-3 to TRBJ2-6; TRBD1 is a possible D gene (5 bases). The germline V gene encodes CDR1 MNHEY and CDR2 SVGEGT. Trimming removed 1 base at V and 0 bases at J, with 16 bases between. This CDR3 spans 19 amino acids.

The rearrangement joins TRBV6-5 to TRBJ2-5, with D possibly TRBD2 on 5 matching bases. The length of the CDR3 is 14 residues. Germline V gene data show CDR1 as MNHEY and CDR2 as SVGAGI. V was shortened by 3 bases and J by 2 bases, with 10 bases between the two germline ends. CDR3 sequence: CASSYGGPQETQYF. In DNA form, the CDR3 reads TGTGCCAGCAGTTATGGCGGGCCGCAAGAGACCCAGTACTTC.

This chain uses TRBV7-2 with TRBJ2-7, with 11 bases aligning to TRBD2. V shed 5 bases and J 7 bases; nucleotides not matched to a gene: 7. The germline V gene has CDR1 SGHTA and CDR2 FQGNSA. The CDR3 sequence is 14 residues long. CDR3 in amino acids: CASSQSSGRGEQYF. In DNA form, the CDR3 reads TGTGCCAGCAGCCAAAGTAGCGGGAGGGGGGAGCAGTACTTC.

This chain joins TRBV19 and TRBJ1-6; D gene unclear. V dropped 3 bases and J dropped 6 bases, with 12 bases sitting between them. The CDR3 extends over 15 amino acids. Germline assignment: CDR1 LNHDA and CDR2 SQIVND (reference sequence). In DNA, the CDR3 is TGTGCCAGTAGTATTGTGCAGAAAACTAATTCACCCCTCCACTTT. Protein sequence: CASSIVQKTNSPLHF.

This rearrangement joins TRBV5-1 to TRBJ1-2; TRBD1 might be the D (6 bases). Trimming left V 6 bases short and J 6 bases short, with 15 bases between. Germline CDR1 SGHRS, CDR2 YFSETQ. The CDR3 extends over 13 amino acids. CDR3 nucleotide sequence: TGCGCCAGCAAAATTGGGGGGGCCAATGGCTACACCTTC. It translates to CASKIGGANGYTF.

The V gene is TRBV5-4, the J gene TRBJ2-3; 8 nucleotides line up with TRBD2. With V trimmed by 4 bases and J by 1 base, 8 bases remained unmatched. The germline V gene has CDR1 SGHNT and CDR2 YYREEE (reference sequence). CDR3 length equals 16 residues. CDR3 coding DNA: TGTGCCAGCAGCGGTCTAGCGGGTCGTGGCACAGATACGCAGTATTTT. It is translated as CASSGLAGRGTDTQYF.

The J gene is TRBJ2-2, the V gene TRBV15; D gene unclear. V lost 2 bases to trimming and J lost 7 bases, with 11 bases between them. The germline CDR1 and CDR2 sequences are LNHNV and YYDKDF (reference sequence). CDR3 length equals 14 residues. CDR3 sequence reads: CATSRLPRGGELFF. DNA for the CDR3: TGTGCCACCAGCAGACTTCCCCGAGGCGGGGAGCTGTTTTTT.

The chain combines TRBV4-3 with TRBJ1-6; 9 bases match TRBD1. CDR1 and CDR2 (germline): LGHNA, YSLEER. The CDR3 spans 16 residues. J was trimmed by 4 bases and V by 6 bases; bases with no gene match: 7. In nucleotides, the CDR3 is TGCGCCAGCAGAGGGGGACAGGGATGGTATAATTCACCCCTCCACTTT. It specifies CASRGGQGWYNSPLHF.

The chain has TRBV14 and TRBJ1-2; maybe TRBD1 (5 bases). Germline CDR1 SGHDN, CDR2 FVKESK. Trimming shortened V by 2 bases and J by 8 bases, and 15 bases separated the two germline ends. This CDR3 has 14 amino acids. CDR3 nucleotides: TGTGCCAGCAGCCAAAGTCAGGGCTTTGTCGGCTACACCTTC. Translated: CASSQSQGFVGYTF.

The V and J genes are TRBV18 and TRBJ2-3, with 7 bases that match TRBD2. Germline V gives CDR1 KGHSH, CDR2 LQKENI. Germline trimming cut 6 bases from V and 2 bases from J; bases unmatched to any gene: 11. CDR3 length equals 16 residues. The CDR3 loop is CASSPPGGSITDTQYF. Here the CDR3 DNA reads TGTGCCAGCTCCCCCCCGGGGGGAAGTATCACAGATACGCAGTATTTT.

The chain combines TRBV19 with TRBJ1-5, with 8 bases fitting TRBD1. This CDR3 is 15 amino acids long. Trimming removed 3 bases from V and 7 bases from J; junction bases left unmatched: 8. In germline, CDR1 is LNHDA, CDR2 SQIVND (reference sequence). The CDR3 spells CASSISGQAHQPQHF. DNA for the CDR3: TGTGCCAGTAGTATTTCGGGACAGGCCCACCAGCCCCAGCATTTT.

The V and J genes are TRBV5-1 and TRBJ2-7, with a tentative D call TRBD2 (6 bases). This CDR3 contains 15 residues. Per the germline V gene, CDR1 is SGHRS and CDR2 is YFSETQ. V gave up 5 bases and J gave up 5 bases, with 20 bases separating them. In nucleotides, the CDR3 is TGCGCCAGCAGATCTCAAATGGCGGGATCTAACGAGCAGTACTTC. Translating gives CASRSQMAGSNEQYF.

The table lists this clone with a count of one. The gene calls are TRBV6-5 and TRBJ1-2; 10 bases fit TRBD1. This CDR3 is built from 16 residues. Per germline, CDR1 MNHEY and CDR2 SVGAGI. The V and J ends lost 4 bases and 4 bases, in that order; junction bases with no gene match: 9. CDR3 bases: TGTGCCAGCAGTTCCCACGACAGGGGGCTTGGCTATGGCTACACCTTC. This translates into CASSSHDRGLGYGYTF.

J is TRBJ2-1 and V is TRBV29-1; 8 bases line up with TRBD2. Losses at the gene ends were 6 bases for V and 4 bases for J; bases not matched to a gene: 8. This CDR3 region has 14 residues. Germline assignment: CDR1 SQVTM and CDR2 ANQGSEA. CDR3 loop: CSVDSSGLYNEQFF. The DNA of the CDR3 is TGCAGCGTGGATTCTAGCGGGCTATACAATGAGCAGTTCTTC.

This clone is a singleton in its sample. CDR3 bases: TGCAGCGTTCTGGGCAGGGAGGTTGGGGGCTACACCTTC. Translating gives CSVLGREVGGYTF. The chain links TRBV29-1 to TRBJ1-2, with a tentative D call TRBD1 (5 bases). The CDR3 has 13 amino acids. Trimming stripped 5 bases from V and 8 bases from J, with 18 bases between. Germline-derived CDR1 and CDR2 are SQVTM and ANQGSEA.

The chain joins TRBV11-3 to TRBJ1-4; weak D call: TRBD1 (6 bases). The CDR3 has 13 residues. Trimming pared 6 bases from V and 7 bases from J, leaving 12 bases between. The germline V gene encodes CDR1 SGHNT and CDR2 YENEEA. CDR3 coding DNA: TGTGCCAGCAGTTGGACAGTTACTGAAAAACTGTTTTTT. It specifies CASSWTVTEKLFF.

The chain carries TRBV10-3 and TRBJ2-7; 9 nucleotides line up with TRBD2. The CDR3 runs to 14 residues. CDR1 is ENHRY and CDR2 is SYGVKD in the germline V gene. The trim removed 5 bases at V and 3 bases at J, leaving 5 bases unmatched. CDR3 nucleotides: TGTGCCATCAGTCTAGCGGGGCGGGTCTACGAGCAGTACTTC. It translates to CAISLAGRVYEQYF.

The V and J genes are TRBV7-8 and TRBJ2-7; TRBD2 agrees at 12 bases. V shed 6 bases and J 2 bases; nucleotides not matched to a gene: 2. CDR3 length: 14 amino acids. The germline V gene encodes CDR1 SGHVS and CDR2 FQNEAQ. The CDR3, as DNA: TGTGCCAGCAGTTGGACTAGCGGGGCCTACGAGCAGTACTTC. Translation gives CASSWTSGAYEQYF.

V is TRBV27 and J is TRBJ2-7; 10 positions agree with TRBD2. CDR1 is MNHEY and CDR2 is SMNVEV in the germline V gene (reference sequence). The CDR3 consists of 13 residues. The V segment lost 8 bases and the J segment 5 bases; nucleotides outside the gene matches: 6. The CDR3 protein is CASRRAGGHEQYF. CDR3 DNA: TGTGCCAGCCGGAGAGCGGGAGGGCACGAGCAGTACTTC.